Following are 17 T cell receptor beta chains from one sample sequenced in a study of cytomegalovirus exposure and HLA in healthy donors. Use of 60 Vbeta and 13 Jbeta primers characterized the PCR. The table came from immunoSEQ multiplex PCR; TCRdb's copy has only in-frame clones and leaves some out. The repertoire includes 100,000 or so clones, around 85% of them detected once, and about 6.9% sits in the top ten. The sequenced sample was PBMCs. These TCRs come from a man aged 25-45 years in good health and CMV-seropositive.

The chain links TRBV11-1 to TRBJ2-1, with a possible D match to TRBD2 (6 bases). CDR1 SGHAT and CDR2 FQDESV come from the germline V gene (reference sequence). This CDR3 is 15 amino acids long. Trimming removed 7 bases from V and 6 bases from J, with 19 bases in between. The CDR3 reads CASTLGAGQVNEQFF. The CDR3 DNA reads TGTGCCAGCACCCTCGGGGCGGGGCAGGTCAATGAGCAGTTCTTC.

V gene TRBV10-3 combines with J gene TRBJ2-2, with 8 bases matching TRBD1. V lost 6 bases, J lost 2 bases, and 2 bases stayed unmatched. The CDR3 is made up of 14 amino acids. Germline lookup yields CDR1 ENHRY and CDR2 SYGVKD. The CDR3 nucleotides are TGTGCCATCAGGACAGGGGTTAACACCGGGGAGCTGTTTTTT. Its protein is CAIRTGVNTGELFF.

The chain is built from TRBV5-8 and TRBJ1-1; maybe TRBD1 (6 bases). The CDR3 spans 12 residues. V gave up 5 bases and J gave up 4 bases, with 9 bases separating them. CDR1 and CDR2 from the germline V gene are SGHTS and YDEGEE. CDR3 sequence (DNA): TGTGCCAGCAGGGGGGCTGCCACTGAAGCTTTCTTT. This encodes CASRGAATEAFF. The variable domain in full, completed from reference TRBV5-8 and TRBJ1-1, reads EAGVTQSPTHLIKTRGQQATLRCSPISGHTSVYWYQQALGLGLQFLLWYDEGEERNRGNFPPRFSGRQFPNYSSELNVNALELEDSALYLCASRGAATEAFFGQGTRLTVV.

The chain carries TRBV30 and TRBJ1-2; 8 bases agree with TRBD1. Germline assignment: CDR1 GTSNPN and CDR2 SVGIG (reference sequence). This CDR3 spans 15 amino acids. With V trimmed by 4 bases and J by 4 bases, 11 bases remained unmatched. The CDR3 sequence: CAWNKPPTGGYGYTF. In DNA form, the CDR3 reads TGTGCCTGGAACAAGCCCCCCACAGGGGGCTATGGCTACACCTTC.

The chain joins TRBV6-1 to TRBJ2-7; TRBD2 aligns across 10 bases. Per the germline V gene, CDR1 is MNHNS and CDR2 is SASEGT. The CDR3 consists of 15 residues. Losses at the gene ends were 6 bases for V and 6 bases for J; bases not matched to a gene: 11. CDR3 coding DNA: TGTGCCAGCAGCGCCGAAAGCGGGGGGGCCGGCGAGCAGTACTTC. This gives the protein CASSAESGGAGEQYF.

V usage is TRBV5-4 and J usage is TRBJ2-1; D not resolved. The CDR3 has 15 amino acids. Germline V gene sequence: CDR1 SGHNT, CDR2 YYREEE (reference sequence). Trimming took 0 bases from V and 8 from J, leaving 15 bases between them. The CDR3 sequence: CASSLDLLSVDEQFF. The CDR3 nucleotides are TGTGCCAGCAGCTTGGACTTACTCTCTGTCGATGAGCAGTTCTTC.

This chain uses TRBV10-3 with TRBJ2-5; D gene uncertain. The J call may be incorrect, as the DNA end agrees better with TRBJ2-7. This CDR3 comprises 14 residues. Germline V gene sequence: CDR1 ENHRY, CDR2 SYGVKD. The CDR3 DNA reads TGTGCCATCACCTCCGGGTCCTCCTCCTACGAGCAGTACTTC. Protein: CAITSGSSSYEQYF.

This chain joins TRBV29-1 and TRBJ2-5; 8 nucleotides align to TRBD2. Germline CDR1 and CDR2: SQVTM and ANQGSEA. The length of the CDR3 is 15 residues. Trimming removed 6 bases from V and 5 bases from J; junction bases left unmatched: 14. The CDR3 DNA sequence: TGCAGCGTGGCCGGGACTAGAGTCGGTTGGGAGACCCAGTACTTC. Translated: CSVAGTRVGWETQYF.

J is TRBJ2-7 and V is TRBV10-2, with a tentative D call TRBD2 (5 bases). From germline, CDR1 is WSHSY and CDR2 SAAADI. This CDR3 has 13 residues. With 0 bases removed from V and 12 bases from J, the gap between germline ends came to 15 bases. The CDR3 nucleotides read TGCGCCAGCAGTGAGTCGACTCGGGGTATGCCGTACTTC. Amino acid sequence: CASSESTRGMPYF.

This clone was seen just once. The chain employs TRBV4-2 and TRBJ2-1; possible D gene TRBD1, 5 bases. Trimming shortened V by 0 bases and J by 2 bases, and 8 bases separated the two germline ends. Germline values: CDR1 LGHNA, CDR2 YNFKEQ. The CDR3 is 15 amino acids. CDR3 sequence (DNA): TGTGCCAGCAGCCAAGAACAGGAAACCTACAATGAGCAGTTCTTC. This gives the protein CASSQEQETYNEQFF.

This chain links TRBV6-4 with TRBJ1-2, with TRBD1 identical over 7 bases. The J segment lost 8 bases and the V segment lost 6 bases, leaving 12 bases of the junction unmatched. Per the germline V gene, CDR1 is MRHNA and CDR2 is SNTAGT. The length of the CDR3 is 14 residues. CDR3 DNA sequence: TGTGCCAGCAGCGAACTAACAGGGGTAGGAGGCTACACCTTC. Translation: CASSELTGVGGYTF.

This chain joins TRBV7-8 and TRBJ2-1; a weak D match, TRBD1 (6 bases). With 2 bases removed from V and 6 bases from J, the gap between germline ends came to 14 bases. This CDR3 is built from 15 residues. Germline CDR1 SGHVS, CDR2 FQNEAQ. DNA for the CDR3: TGTGCCAGCAGCTTACTGGGGGCTGGGCCCAATGAGCAGTTCTTC. Translated, it gives CASSLLGAGPNEQFF.

The V gene is TRBV15, the J gene TRBJ2-2; TRBD2 is a possible D gene (6 bases). Germline values: CDR1 LNHNV, CDR2 YYDKDF (reference sequence). With 1 base removed from V and 3 bases from J, the gap between germline ends came to 9 bases. The CDR3 sequence is 15 residues long. CDR3 region: CATSRGLDHTGELFF. CDR3 bases: TGTGCCACCAGCAGAGGACTAGACCACACCGGGGAGCTGTTTTTT.

Turning to this clone: The same CDR3 also results from other DNA sequences found in this sample. The chain employs TRBV7-9 and TRBJ2-1; a weak D match, TRBD2 (6 bases). The germline V gene has CDR1 SEHNR and CDR2 FQNEAQ (reference sequence). The V gene lost 4 bases and the J gene lost 10 bases, with 11 bases spanning the gap. The CDR3 is made up of 12 amino acids. CDR3 coding DNA: TGTGCCAGCAGCTCTCAGGGAGGCGAGCAGTTCTTC. Residues: CASSSQGGEQFF.

The rearrangement links TRBV11-3 to TRBJ2-7, with 10 nucleotides matching TRBD1. Losses at the gene ends were 5 bases for V and 8 bases for J; bases not matched to a gene: 12. This CDR3 spans 15 amino acids. The germline gives CDR1 SGHNT, CDR2 YENEEA. The CDR3 loop reads CASSLPGTGVDKQYF. In nucleotides, the CDR3 is TGTGCCAGCAGCCTACCCGGGACAGGGGTTGACAAGCAGTACTTC.

V usage is TRBV21-1 and J usage is TRBJ1-1; the tabulated D call, TRBD1, remains unverified against the DNA. TRBV21-1 is recorded as a pseudogene. The CDR3 consists of 19 residues. The CDR3 bases are TGTGCCAGCAGCAACCCCACAGGGTTCATAATCTCATATAACACTGAAGCTTTCTTT. Translated, it gives CASSNPTGFIISYNTEAFF.

This clone was picked up one time. This rearrangement joins TRBV20-1 to TRBJ2-4; D ambiguous. Germline CDR1 is DFQATT and CDR2 is SNEGSKA (reference sequence). Trimming left V 6 bases short and J 3 bases short, with 3 bases between. The CDR3 spans 10 residues. CDR3 nucleotide sequence: TGCAGTGCCTACAAAAACATTCAGTACTTC. Protein product: CSAYKNIQYF.